This T cell receptor (beta chain) was captured by sequencing in a study of T cell responses to AZD1222 COVID-19 vaccine. Germline assignment: CDR1 DFQATT and CDR2 SNEGSKA (reference sequence). V lost 3 bases and J lost 7; bases outside the gene matches: 15. CDR3 length: 16 residues. Overall study findings and caveats: Spike-specific TCR depth and breadth grew after two AZD1222 doses. Across spike, vaccine-associated CD4 TCRs were found, dominant at 160-218 and 743-854. There were repertoire samples only from the period after the peak T cell response.

Comments on this clone: The antigen is not known.

Data came from immunoSEQ multiplex PCR; TCRdb stores just in-frame clones and leaves some out. The repertoire consists of over 85,000 clones, with around 90% occurring once and the leading ten covering 2.5% to 3.5%. The chain carries TRBV20-1 and TRBJ2-7, with 10 bases fitting TRBD2. The receptor was derived from an adult in good health. Sequenced here: peripheral blood, sampled on day 0 of AZD1222 vaccination. The CDR3 spells CSASLASGRMVEEQYF. CDR3 DNA sequence: TGCAGTGCTAGTTTAGCTAGCGGGAGAATGGTAGAAGAGCAGTACTTC.